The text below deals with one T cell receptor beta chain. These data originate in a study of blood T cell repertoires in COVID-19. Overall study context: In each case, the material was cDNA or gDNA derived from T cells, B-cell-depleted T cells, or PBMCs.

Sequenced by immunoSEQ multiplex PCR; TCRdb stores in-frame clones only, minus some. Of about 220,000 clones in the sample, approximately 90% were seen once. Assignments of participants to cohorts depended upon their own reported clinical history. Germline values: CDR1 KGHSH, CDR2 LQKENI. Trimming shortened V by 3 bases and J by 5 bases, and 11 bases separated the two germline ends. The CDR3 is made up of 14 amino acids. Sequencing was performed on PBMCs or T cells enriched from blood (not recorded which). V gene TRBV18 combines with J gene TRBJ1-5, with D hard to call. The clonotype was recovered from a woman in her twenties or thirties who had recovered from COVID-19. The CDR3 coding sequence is TGTGCCAGCTCACCTGGGCAGGACTATCAGCCCCAGCATTTT. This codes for CASSPGQDYQPQHF. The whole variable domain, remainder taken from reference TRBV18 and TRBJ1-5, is NAGVMQNPRHLVRRRGQEARLRCSPMKGHSHVYWYRQLPEEGLKFMVYLQKENIIDESGMPKERFSAEFPKEGPSILRIQQVVRGDSAAYFCASSPGQDYQPQHFGDGTRLSIL.